Listed here are 5 T cell receptor beta chains from one sample, sequenced in a study of OX40 agonist ivuxolimab in advanced cancers. Here immunoSEQ multiplex PCR was the method, and the copy in TCRdb shows in-frame clones only, minus some. The sample lists around 67,000 clones, just over 90% occurring once. Material: CD4+ or CD8+ T cells sorted from blood, obtained in a trial of the OX40 agonist ivuxolimab. All receptors derive from an adult with an advanced solid tumor such as melanoma, head and neck, liver or kidney cancer.

J is TRBJ2-5 and V is TRBV5-1; 13 bases match TRBD2. V lost 0 bases, J lost 5 bases, and 10 bases stayed unmatched. The CDR3 is 18 amino acids. Looked up from germline, CDR1 is SGHRS and CDR2 is YFSETQ. CDR3 loop: CASSLVPPLAGGVETQYF. CDR3 DNA: TGCGCCAGCAGCTTGGTGCCCCCACTAGCGGGGGGGGTGGAGACCCAGTACTTC.

This chain joins TRBV4-2 and TRBJ1-1; D unresolved. The CDR3 loop spans 14 amino acids. V lost 3 bases and J 4 bases, leaving 12 bases between the germline ends. The germline gives CDR1 LGHNA, CDR2 YNFKEQ. DNA of the CDR3: TGTGCCAGCAGCCACGGAAGGGTCCGCACTGAAGCTTTCTTT. This sequence encodes CASSHGRVRTEAFF.

The chain joins TRBV27 to TRBJ1-4; no definite D call. Germline V gives CDR1 MNHEY, CDR2 SMNVEV (reference sequence). CDR3 length: 12 residues. V gave up 10 bases and J gave up 7 bases, with 13 bases separating them. The CDR3 reads CATARLGEKLFF. CDR3 coding DNA: TGTGCCACCGCAAGACTTGGTGAAAAACTGTTTTTT.

This rearrangement joins TRBV7-3 to TRBJ2-1; 8 bases align to TRBD1. J lost 7 bases, V lost 4 bases, and 12 bases had no gene match. The CDR3 spans 16 residues. Germline V gene sequence: CDR1 SGHTA, CDR2 FQGTGA. As DNA, the CDR3 is TGTGCCAGCAGCTCAACGCAAACAGGGGGTCGAAATGAGCAGTTCTTC. This translates into CASSSTQTGGRNEQFF.

Here the CDR3 DNA reads TGCGCCAGCAGGCTAGCGGGAAACAATGAGCAGTTCTTC. This sequence encodes CASRLAGNNEQFF. The rearrangement uses TRBV10-2 and TRBJ2-1, with 9 nucleotides matching TRBD2. The germline V gene has CDR1 WSHSY and CDR2 SAAADI. V shed 6 bases, J shed 5 bases, and the junction held 2 bases outside the gene matches. The CDR3 covers 13 residues.